This T cell receptor beta chain was captured by sequencing in a study of vaccination effects on CD4 cells after COVID-19. Using immunoSEQ multiplex PCR, the repertoire was profiled, and TCRdb retains in-frame clones only, with some absent. This sample has about 45,000 clones, with roughly three quarters found just once. Isolation of CD4+ T cells took place after about ten days of culture. Two doses of either BNT162b2 or mRNA-1273 were given to each participant. A word on this clone: Its matching antigen is unknown.

V shed 6 bases and J 2 bases; nucleotides not matched to a gene: 3. From germline, CDR1 is LNHDA and CDR2 SQIVND (reference sequence). The CDR3 covers 14 residues. Here the sequenced sample was CD4+ T cells from PBMCs cultured without peptide, taken after COVID-19 vaccination. The receptor was derived from a human donor who received a COVID-19 vaccine. The chain recombines TRBV19 with TRBJ1-5; the match to TRBD1 covers 8 bases. CDR3: CASSTGGGNQPQHF. CDR3 sequence (DNA): TGTGCCAGTAGCACAGGGGGTGGCAATCAGCCCCAGCATTTT.